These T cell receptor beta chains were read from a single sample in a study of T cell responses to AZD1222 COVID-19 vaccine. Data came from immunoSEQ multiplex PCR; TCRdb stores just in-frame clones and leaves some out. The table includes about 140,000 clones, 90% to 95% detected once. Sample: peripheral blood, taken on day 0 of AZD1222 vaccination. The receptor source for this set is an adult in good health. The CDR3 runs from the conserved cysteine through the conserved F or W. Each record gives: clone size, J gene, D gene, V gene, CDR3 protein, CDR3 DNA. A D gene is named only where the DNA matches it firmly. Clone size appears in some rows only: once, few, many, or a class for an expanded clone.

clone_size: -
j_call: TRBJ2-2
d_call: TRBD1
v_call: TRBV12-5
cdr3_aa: CASGPGQANTGELFF
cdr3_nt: TGTGCTAGTGGTCCTGGACAGGCCAACACCGGGGAGCTGTTTTTT

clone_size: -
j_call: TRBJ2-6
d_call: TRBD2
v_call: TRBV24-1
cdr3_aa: CATSGSGTSGSPGANVLTF
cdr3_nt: TGTGCCACCAGTGGTTCCGGGACTAGCGGGAGCCCTGGGGCCAACGTCCTGACTTTC

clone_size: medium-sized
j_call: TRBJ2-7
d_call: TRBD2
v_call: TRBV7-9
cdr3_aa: CASSLVGGRSSYEQYF
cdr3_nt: TGTGCCAGCAGCTTAGTTGGCGGGAGAAGCTCCTACGAGCAGTACTTC

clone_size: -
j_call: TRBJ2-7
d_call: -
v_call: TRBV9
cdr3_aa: CASSSTSGGTYEQYF
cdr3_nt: TGTGCCAGCAGCTCCACCTCAGGGGGGACCTACGAGCAGTACTTC

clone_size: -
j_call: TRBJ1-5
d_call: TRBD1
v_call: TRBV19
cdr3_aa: CASSSGGTENQPQHF
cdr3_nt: TGTGCCAGTAGTTCGGGGGGGACAGAGAATCAGCCCCAGCATTTT

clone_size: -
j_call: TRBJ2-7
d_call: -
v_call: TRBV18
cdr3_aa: CASSQNEDYEQYF
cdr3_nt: TGTGCCAGCTCACAAAACGAGGATTACGAGCAGTACTTC

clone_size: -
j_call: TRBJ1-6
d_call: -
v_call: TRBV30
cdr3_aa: CAWSVLSRQLYNSPLHF
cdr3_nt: TGTGCCTGGAGTGTATTGTCGAGACAGCTCTATAATTCACCCCTCCACTTT

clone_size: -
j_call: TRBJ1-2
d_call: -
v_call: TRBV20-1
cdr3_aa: CSASGWNTYGYTF
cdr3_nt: TGCAGTGCTAGTGGTTGGAACACCTATGGCTACACCTTC

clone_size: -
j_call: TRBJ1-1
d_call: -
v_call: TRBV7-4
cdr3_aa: CASSLTRRNTEAFF
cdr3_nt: TGTGCCAGCAGCTTAACGAGGAGAAACACTGAAGCTTTCTTT

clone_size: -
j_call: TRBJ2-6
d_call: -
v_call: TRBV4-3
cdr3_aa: CASSQDLATKGANVLTF
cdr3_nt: TGCGCCAGCAGCCAAGACCTAGCGACCAAAGGGGCCAACGTCCTGACTTTC

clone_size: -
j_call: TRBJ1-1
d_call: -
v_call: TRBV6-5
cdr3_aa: CASIPQGRTTEAFF
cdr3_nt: TGTGCCAGCATCCCACAGGGTAGGACGACTGAAGCTTTCTTT

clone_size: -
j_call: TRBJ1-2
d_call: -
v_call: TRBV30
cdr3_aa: CAWSGGAYGYTF
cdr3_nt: TGTGCCTGGAGTGGAGGGGCGTATGGCTACACCTTC

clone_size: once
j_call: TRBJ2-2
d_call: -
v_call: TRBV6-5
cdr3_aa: CASTQYWGSGELFF
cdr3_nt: TGTGCCAGCACCCAATACTGGGGGTCCGGGGAGCTGTTTTTT

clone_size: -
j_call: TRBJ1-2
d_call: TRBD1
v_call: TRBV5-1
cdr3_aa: CASTQQGAGYGYTF
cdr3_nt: TGCGCCAGCACACAACAGGGGGCCGGCTATGGCTACACCTTC

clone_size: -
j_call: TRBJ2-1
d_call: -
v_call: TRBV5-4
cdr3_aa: CASSLVDWTINEQFF
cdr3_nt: TGTGCCAGCAGCTTGGTTGACTGGACCATCAATGAGCAGTTCTTC

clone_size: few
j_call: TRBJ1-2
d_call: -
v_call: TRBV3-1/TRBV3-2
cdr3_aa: CASSQGNGGTNYGYTF
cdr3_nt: TGTGCCAGCAGCCAAGGAAACGGGGGAACTAACTATGGCTACACCTTC

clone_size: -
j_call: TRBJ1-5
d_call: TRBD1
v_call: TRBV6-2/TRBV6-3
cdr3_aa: CASSRSQGQGGNQPQHF
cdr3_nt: TGTGCCAGCAGTCGGTCCCAGGGACAGGGTGGCAATCAGCCCCAGCATTTT

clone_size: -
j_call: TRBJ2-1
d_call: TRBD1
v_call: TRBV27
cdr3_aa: CASSLEQGAEEQFF
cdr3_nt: TGTGCCAGCAGTTTAGAGCAGGGGGCTGAAGAGCAGTTCTTC

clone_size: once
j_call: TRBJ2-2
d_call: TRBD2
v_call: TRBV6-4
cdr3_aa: CASSESIIAGVANTGELFF
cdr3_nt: TGTGCCAGCAGCGAATCAATTATAGCGGGAGTCGCGAACACCGGGGAGCTGTTTTTT

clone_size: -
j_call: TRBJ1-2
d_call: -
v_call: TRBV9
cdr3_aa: CASSVLTGGYTF
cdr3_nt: TGTGCCAGCAGCGTCCTTACAGGGGGCTACACCTTC

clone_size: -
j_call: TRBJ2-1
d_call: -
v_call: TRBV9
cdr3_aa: CASSVVMWGGRYNEQFF
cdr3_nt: TGTGCCAGCAGCGTAGTCATGTGGGGCGGTAGATACAATGAGCAGTTCTTC

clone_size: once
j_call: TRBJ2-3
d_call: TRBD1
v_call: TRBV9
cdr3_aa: CASRRGQGADTQYF
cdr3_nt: TGTGCCAGCAGGCGGGGACAGGGGGCAGATACGCAGTATTTT

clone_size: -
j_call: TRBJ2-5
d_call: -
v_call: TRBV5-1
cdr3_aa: CASSWAEGETQYF
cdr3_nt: TGCGCCAGCAGCTGGGCAGAGGGAGAGACCCAGTACTTC

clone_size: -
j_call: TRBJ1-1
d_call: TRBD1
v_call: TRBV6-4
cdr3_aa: CASSSTGGGTEAFF
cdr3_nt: TGTGCCAGCAGCTCCACAGGGGGAGGCACTGAAGCTTTCTTT

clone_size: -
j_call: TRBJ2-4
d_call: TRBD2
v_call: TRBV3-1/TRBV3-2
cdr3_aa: CASSQASGRAKNIQYF
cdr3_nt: TGTGCCAGCAGCCAGGCTAGCGGGAGGGCCAAAAACATTCAGTACTTC

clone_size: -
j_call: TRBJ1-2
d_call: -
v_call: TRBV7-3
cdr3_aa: CASSFYKGVGYTF
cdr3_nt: TGTGCCAGCAGCTTCTATAAAGGAGTGGGCTACACCTTC

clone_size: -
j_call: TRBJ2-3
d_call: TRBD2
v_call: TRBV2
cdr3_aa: CASSDGTSRADTQYF
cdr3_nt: TGTGCCAGCAGTGATGGGACTAGCAGGGCAGATACGCAGTATTTT

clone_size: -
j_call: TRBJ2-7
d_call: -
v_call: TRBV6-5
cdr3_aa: CASSYSGVMNYEQYF
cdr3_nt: TGTGCCAGCAGTTACTCGGGCGTAATGAACTACGAGCAGTACTTC

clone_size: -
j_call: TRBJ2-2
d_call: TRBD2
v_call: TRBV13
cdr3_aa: CASRLAGVTGELFF
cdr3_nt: TGTGCCAGCAGACTAGCGGGGGTCACCGGGGAGCTGTTTTTT

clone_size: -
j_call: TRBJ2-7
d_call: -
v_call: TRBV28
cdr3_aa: CASGFQQYF
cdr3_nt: TGTGCCAGCGGGTTTCAGCAGTACTTC

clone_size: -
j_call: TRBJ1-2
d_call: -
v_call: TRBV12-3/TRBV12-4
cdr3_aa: CASSLNGGRGYTF
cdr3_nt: TGTGCCAGCAGTTTAAACGGTGGTCGGGGCTACACCTTC

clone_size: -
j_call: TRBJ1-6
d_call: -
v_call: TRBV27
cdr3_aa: CASSLFSRDSPLHF
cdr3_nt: TGTGCCAGCAGTTTATTTTCTCGGGATTCACCCCTCCACTTT

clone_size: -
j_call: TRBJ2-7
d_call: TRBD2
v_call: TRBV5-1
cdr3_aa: CASSFALGAGGRDEQYF
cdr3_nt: TGCGCCAGCAGCTTTGCCCTTGGAGCGGGAGGGAGGGACGAGCAGTACTTC

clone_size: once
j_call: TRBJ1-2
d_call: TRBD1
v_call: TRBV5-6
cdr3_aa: CASSIPGTGGGYTF
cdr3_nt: TGTGCCAGCAGCATACCTGGGACAGGGGGAGGCTACACCTTC

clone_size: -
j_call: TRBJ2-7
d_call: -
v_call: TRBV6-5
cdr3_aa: CASSPHGLEQYF
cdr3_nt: TGTGCCAGCAGTCCCCATGGCCTCGAGCAGTACTTC

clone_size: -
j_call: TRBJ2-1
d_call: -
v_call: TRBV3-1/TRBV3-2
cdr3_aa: CASSQVGSYNEQFF
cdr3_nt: TGTGCCAGCAGCCAAGTAGGTTCATACAATGAGCAGTTCTTC

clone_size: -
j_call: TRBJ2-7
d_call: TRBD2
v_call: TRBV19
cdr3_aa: CASSIRPSGSYEQYF
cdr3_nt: TGTGCCAGTAGTATTCGTCCTAGCGGATCCTACGAGCAGTACTTC

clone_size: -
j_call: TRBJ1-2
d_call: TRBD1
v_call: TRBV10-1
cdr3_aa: CASSADRGHGYTF
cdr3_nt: TGCGCCAGCAGTGCGGACAGGGGACATGGCTACACCTTC

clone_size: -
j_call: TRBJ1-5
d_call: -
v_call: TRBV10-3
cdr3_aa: CAISEGPTGSMGNQPQHF
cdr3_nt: TGTGCCATCAGTGAGGGACCCACAGGGTCCATGGGCAATCAGCCCCAGCATTTT

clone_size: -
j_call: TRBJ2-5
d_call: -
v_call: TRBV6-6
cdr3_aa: CASSYNNPGETQYF
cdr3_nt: TGTGCCAGCAGTTACAATAACCCAGGGGAGACCCAGTACTTC

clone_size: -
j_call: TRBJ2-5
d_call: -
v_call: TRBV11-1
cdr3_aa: CASSSQGWETQYF
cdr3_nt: TGTGCCAGCAGCTCACAGGGCTGGGAGACCCAGTACTTC

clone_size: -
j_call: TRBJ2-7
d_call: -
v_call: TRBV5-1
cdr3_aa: CASSLGQGPYEQYF
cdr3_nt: TGCGCCAGCAGCTTGGGCCAGGGTCCCTACGAGCAGTACTTC

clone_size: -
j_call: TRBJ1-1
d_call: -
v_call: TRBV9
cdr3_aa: CASTQTDSNTEAFF
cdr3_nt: TGTGCCAGCACCCAGACAGACTCCAACACTGAAGCTTTCTTT

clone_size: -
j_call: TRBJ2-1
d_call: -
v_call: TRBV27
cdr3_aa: CASSGARHEQFF
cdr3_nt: TGTGCCAGCAGTGGGGCTCGCCATGAGCAGTTCTTC

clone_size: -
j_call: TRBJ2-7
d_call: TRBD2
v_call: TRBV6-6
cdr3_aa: CASSSKAGFTYEQYF
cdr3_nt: TGTGCCAGCAGTTCGAAAGCGGGGTTCACCTACGAGCAGTACTTC

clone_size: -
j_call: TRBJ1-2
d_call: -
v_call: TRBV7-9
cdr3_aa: CASSTKSYTF
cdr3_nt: TGTGCCAGTTCGACAAAAAGCTACACCTTC

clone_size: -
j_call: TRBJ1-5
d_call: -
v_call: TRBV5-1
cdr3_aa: CASSLEGSSNQPQHF
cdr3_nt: TGCGCCAGCAGCTTAGAGGGGTCGAGCAATCAGCCCCAGCATTTT

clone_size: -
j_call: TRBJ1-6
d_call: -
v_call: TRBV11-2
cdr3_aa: CASSLTGSVSPLHF
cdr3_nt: TGTGCCAGCAGCTTAACAGGGTCCGTTTCACCCCTCCACTTT

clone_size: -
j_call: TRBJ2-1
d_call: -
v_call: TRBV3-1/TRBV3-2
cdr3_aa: CASSQDRWDALSYNEQFF
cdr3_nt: TGTGCCAGCAGCCAAGATAGGTGGGACGCCTTGTCCTACAATGAGCAGTTCTTC

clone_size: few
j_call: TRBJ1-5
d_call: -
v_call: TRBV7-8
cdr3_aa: CASSLESFQPQHF
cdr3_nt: TGTGCCAGCAGCTTAGAGTCTTTTCAGCCCCAGCATTTT

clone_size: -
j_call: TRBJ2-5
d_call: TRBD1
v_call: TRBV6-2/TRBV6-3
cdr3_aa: CASSKQGRETQYF
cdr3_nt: TGTGCCAGCAGTAAACAGGGGCGAGAGACCCAGTACTTC

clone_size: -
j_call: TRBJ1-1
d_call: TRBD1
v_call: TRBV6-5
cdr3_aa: CASSYFGTVLNTEAFF
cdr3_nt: TGTGCCAGCAGTTACTTCGGGACAGTCTTAAACACTGAAGCTTTCTTT

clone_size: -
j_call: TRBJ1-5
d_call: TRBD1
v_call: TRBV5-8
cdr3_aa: CATQGGASNQPQHF
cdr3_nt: TGTGCCACCCAGGGGGGGGCTAGCAATCAGCCCCAGCATTTT

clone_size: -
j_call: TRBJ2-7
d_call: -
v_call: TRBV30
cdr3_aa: CAWSVGRSYEQYF
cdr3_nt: TGTGCCTGGAGTGTCGGCAGATCCTACGAGCAGTACTTC

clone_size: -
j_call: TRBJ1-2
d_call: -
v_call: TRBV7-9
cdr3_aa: CASSPTGPYGYTF
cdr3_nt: TGTGCCAGCAGCCCGACCGGACCCTATGGCTACACCTTC

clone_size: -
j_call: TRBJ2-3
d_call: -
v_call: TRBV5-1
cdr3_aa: CASSLGRGGDTQYF
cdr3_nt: TGCGCCAGCAGCTTGGGCAGGGGTGGGGATACGCAGTATTTT

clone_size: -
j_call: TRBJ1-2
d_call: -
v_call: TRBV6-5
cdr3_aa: CASSFAQIYGYTF
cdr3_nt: TGTGCCAGCAGTTTTGCCCAAATCTATGGCTACACCTTC

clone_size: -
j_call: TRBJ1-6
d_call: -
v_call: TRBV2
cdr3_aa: CASSEASTGLNSPLHF
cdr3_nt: TGTGCCAGCAGTGAAGCGTCTACAGGGTTGAATTCACCCCTCCACTTT

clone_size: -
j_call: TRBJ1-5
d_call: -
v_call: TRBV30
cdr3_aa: CAWSSGTSNQPQHF
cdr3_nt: TGTGCCTGGAGCTCCGGGACAAGCAATCAGCCCCAGCATTTT

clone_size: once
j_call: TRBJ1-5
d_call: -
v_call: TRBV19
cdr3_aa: CASSIAGNQPQHF
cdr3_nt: TGTGCCAGTAGTATAGCGGGGAATCAGCCCCAGCATTTT